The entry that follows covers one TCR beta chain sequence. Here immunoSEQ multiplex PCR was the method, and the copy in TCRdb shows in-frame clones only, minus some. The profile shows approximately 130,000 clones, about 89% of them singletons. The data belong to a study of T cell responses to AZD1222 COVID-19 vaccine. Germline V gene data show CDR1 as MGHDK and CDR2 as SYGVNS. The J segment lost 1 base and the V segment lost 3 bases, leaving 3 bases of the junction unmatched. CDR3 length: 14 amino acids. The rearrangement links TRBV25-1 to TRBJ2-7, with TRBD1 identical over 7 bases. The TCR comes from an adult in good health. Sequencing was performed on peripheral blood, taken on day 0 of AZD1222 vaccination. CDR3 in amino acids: CASSDWDRSYEQYF. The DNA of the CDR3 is TGTGCCAGCAGTGATTGGGACAGATCCTACGAGCAGTACTTC.